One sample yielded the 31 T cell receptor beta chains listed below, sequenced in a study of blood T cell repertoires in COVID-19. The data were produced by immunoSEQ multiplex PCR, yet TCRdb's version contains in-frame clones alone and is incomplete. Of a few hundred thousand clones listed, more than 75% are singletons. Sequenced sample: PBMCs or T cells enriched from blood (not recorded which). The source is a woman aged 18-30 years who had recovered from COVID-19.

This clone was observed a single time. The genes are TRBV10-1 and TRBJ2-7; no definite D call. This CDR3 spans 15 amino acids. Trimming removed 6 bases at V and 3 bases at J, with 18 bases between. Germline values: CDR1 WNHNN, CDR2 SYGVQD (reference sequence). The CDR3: CASSRRVLRVYEQYF. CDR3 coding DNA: TGCGCCAGCAGCAGACGGGTCCTCCGTGTCTACGAGCAGTACTTC.

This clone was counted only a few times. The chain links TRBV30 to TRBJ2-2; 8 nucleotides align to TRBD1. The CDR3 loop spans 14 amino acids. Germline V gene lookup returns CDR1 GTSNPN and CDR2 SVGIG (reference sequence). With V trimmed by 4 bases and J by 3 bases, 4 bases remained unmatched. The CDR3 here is CAWKSQGDTGELFF. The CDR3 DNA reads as TGTGCCTGGAAATCACAGGGGGACACCGGGGAGCTGTTTTTT.

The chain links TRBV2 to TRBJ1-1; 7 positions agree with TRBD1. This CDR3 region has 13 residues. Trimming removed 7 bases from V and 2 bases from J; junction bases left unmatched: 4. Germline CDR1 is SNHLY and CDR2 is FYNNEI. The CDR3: CASNRDSNTEAFF. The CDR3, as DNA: TGTGCCAGCAACCGGGACAGCAACACTGAAGCTTTCTTT.

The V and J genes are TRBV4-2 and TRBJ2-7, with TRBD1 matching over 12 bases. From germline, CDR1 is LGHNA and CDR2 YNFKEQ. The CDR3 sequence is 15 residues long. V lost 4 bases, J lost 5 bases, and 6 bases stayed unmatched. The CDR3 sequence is CASSPPGQGAHEQYF. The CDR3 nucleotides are TGTGCCAGCAGCCCTCCGGGACAGGGGGCCCACGAGCAGTACTTC.

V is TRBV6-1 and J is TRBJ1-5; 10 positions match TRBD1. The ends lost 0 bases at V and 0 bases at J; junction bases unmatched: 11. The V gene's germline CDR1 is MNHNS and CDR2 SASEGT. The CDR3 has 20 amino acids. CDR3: CASSEALGDRGPYSNQPQHF. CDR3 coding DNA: TGTGCCAGCAGTGAAGCGCTAGGCGACAGGGGGCCTTATAGCAATCAGCCCCAGCATTTT.

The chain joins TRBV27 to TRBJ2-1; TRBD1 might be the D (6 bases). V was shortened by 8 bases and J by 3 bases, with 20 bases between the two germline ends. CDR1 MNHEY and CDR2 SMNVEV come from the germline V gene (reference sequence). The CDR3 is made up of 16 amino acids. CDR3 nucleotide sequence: TGTGCCAGCGGGGTCGAGACAGGCCGAGACTACAATGAGCAGTTCTTC. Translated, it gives CASGVETGRDYNEQFF.

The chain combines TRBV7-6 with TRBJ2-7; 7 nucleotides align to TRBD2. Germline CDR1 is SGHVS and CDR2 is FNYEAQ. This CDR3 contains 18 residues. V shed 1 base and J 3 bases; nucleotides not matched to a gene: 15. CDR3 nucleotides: TGTGCCAGCAGCTTAGTGTCGTTAGGTCCAGCGGGGAACTACGAGCAGTACTTC. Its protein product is CASSLVSLGPAGNYEQYF.

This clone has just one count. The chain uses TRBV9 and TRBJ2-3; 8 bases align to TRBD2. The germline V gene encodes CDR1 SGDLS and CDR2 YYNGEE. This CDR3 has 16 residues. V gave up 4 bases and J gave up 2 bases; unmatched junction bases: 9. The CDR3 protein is CASSPQSGGLTDTQYF. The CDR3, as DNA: TGTGCCAGCAGCCCCCAGTCGGGGGGGCTCACAGATACGCAGTATTTT.

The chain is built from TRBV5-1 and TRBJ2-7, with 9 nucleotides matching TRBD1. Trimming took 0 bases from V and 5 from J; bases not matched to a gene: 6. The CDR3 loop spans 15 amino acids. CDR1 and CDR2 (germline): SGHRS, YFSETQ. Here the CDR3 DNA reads TGCGCCAGCAGCTTGGTTGGACAGGGGATTCACGAGCAGTACTTC. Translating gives CASSLVGQGIHEQYF. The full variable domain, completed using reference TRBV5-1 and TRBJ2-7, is KAGVTQTPRYLIKTRGQQVTLSCSPISGHRSVSWYQQTPGQGLQFLFEYFSETQRNKGNFPGRFSGRQFSNSRSEMNVSTLELGDSALYLCASSLVGQGIHEQYFGPGTRLTVT.

CDR3 coding DNA: TGTGCCAGCAGCTTTCACAAATTGAACACTGAAGCTTTCTTT. As protein: CASSFHKLNTEAFF. The chain couples TRBV11-1 to TRBJ1-1, with D hard to call. Per the germline V gene, CDR1 is SGHAT and CDR2 is FQDESV (reference sequence). CDR3 length: 14 amino acids. V was pared by 3 bases and J by 0 bases, with 8 bases between.

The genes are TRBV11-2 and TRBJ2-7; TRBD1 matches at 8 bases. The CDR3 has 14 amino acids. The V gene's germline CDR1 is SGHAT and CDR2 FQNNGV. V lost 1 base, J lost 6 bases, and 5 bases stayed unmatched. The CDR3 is CASSLAGGKTEQYF. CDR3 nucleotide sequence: TGTGCCAGCAGCTTAGCAGGGGGCAAGACCGAGCAGTACTTC.

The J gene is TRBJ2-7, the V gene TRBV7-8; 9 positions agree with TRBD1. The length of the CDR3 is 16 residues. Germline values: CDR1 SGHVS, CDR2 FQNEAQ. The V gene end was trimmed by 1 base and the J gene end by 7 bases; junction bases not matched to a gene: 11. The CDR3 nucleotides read TGTGCCAGCAGCTTAGTAGGGATGAGGACAGGGGATGAGCAGTACTTC. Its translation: CASSLVGMRTGDEQYF.

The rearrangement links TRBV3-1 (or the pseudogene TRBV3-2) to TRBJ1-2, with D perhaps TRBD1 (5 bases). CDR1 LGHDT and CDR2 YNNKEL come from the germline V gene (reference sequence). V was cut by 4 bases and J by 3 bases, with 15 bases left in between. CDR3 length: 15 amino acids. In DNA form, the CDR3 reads TGTGCCAGCAGCCCCCTCAACGTGGGGCACTATGGCTACACCTTC. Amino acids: CASSPLNVGHYGYTF.

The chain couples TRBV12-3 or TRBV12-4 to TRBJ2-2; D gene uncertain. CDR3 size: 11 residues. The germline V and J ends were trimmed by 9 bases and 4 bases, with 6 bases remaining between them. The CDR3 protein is CASIATGELFF. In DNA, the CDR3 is TGTGCCAGTATAGCCACCGGGGAGCTGTTTTTT.

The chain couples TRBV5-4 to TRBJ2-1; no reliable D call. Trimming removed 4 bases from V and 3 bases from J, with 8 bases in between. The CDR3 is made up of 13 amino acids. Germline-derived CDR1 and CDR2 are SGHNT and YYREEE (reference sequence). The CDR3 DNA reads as TGTGCCAGCAGCATGACTCTCTACAATGAGCAGTTCTTC. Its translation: CASSMTLYNEQFF.

The CDR3 loop reads CASELARGIHEQYF. For the CDR3, the DNA is TGTGCCAGCGAACTCGCCCGGGGTATCCACGAGCAGTACTTC. The chain carries TRBV2 and TRBJ2-7; maybe TRBD2 (5 bases). The V gene's germline CDR1 is SNHLY and CDR2 FYNNEI. V lost 8 bases and J lost 5, with 19 bases in between. The CDR3 is 14 amino acids. The entire variable domain, with the rest obtained from reference TRBV2 and TRBJ2-7, is as follows: EPEVTQTPSHQVTQMGQEVILRCVPISNHLYFYWYRQILGQKVEFLVSFYNNEISEKSEIFDDQFSVERPDGSNFTLKIRSTKLEDSAMYFCASELARGIHEQYFGPGTRLTVT.

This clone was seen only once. The DNA for the CDR3 is TGTGCCAGAAGACAGCTGGGGCAGTACTTC. Encoded protein: CARRQLGQYF. The V call is TRBV9, the J call TRBJ2-7, with D perhaps matching TRBD1 (5 bases). V lost 8 bases and J 9 bases, leaving 12 bases between the germline ends. Looked up from germline, CDR1 is SGDLS and CDR2 is YYNGEE. The CDR3 totals 10 residues.

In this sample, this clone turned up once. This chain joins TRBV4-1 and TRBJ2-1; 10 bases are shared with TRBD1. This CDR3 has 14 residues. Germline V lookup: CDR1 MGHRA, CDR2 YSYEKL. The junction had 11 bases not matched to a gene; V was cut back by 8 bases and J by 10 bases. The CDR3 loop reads CASGRQGAVYEQFF. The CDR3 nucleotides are TGCGCCAGCGGAAGACAGGGGGCAGTTTACGAGCAGTTCTTC.

CDR3 sequence: CSARGLDTQYF. The CDR3 DNA follows: TGCAGTGCCCGGGGACTAGATACGCAGTATTTT. The rearrangement uses TRBV20-1 and TRBJ2-3, with a weak D call TRBD2 (6 bases). Trimming cost V 6 bases and J 5 bases, with 9 bases left between them. The CDR3 spans 11 residues. Looked up from germline, CDR1 is DFQATT and CDR2 is SNEGSKA (reference sequence).

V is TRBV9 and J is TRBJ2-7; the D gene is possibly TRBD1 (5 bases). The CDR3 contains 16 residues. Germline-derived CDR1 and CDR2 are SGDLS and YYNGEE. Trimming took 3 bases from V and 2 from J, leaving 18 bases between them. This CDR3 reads CASSETPSRDPYEQYF. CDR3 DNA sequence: TGTGCCAGCAGCGAGACCCCCAGCAGGGATCCCTACGAGCAGTACTTC.

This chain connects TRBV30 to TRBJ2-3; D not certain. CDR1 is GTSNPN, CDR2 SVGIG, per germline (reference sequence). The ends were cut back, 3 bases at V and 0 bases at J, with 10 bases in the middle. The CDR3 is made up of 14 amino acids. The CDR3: CAWSVYLSTDTQYF. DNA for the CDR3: TGTGCCTGGAGCGTCTATCTGAGCACAGATACGCAGTATTTT.

CDR3 in DNA: TGTGCCAGCAGCTTGTTCAGGGAGGGCAATCAGCCCCAGCATTTT. Its protein product is CASSLFREGNQPQHF. The genes are TRBV5-5 and TRBJ1-5; TRBD1 might be the D (5 bases). This CDR3 spans 15 amino acids. The germline V and J ends were trimmed by 1 base and 2 bases, with 10 bases remaining between them. Germline-derived CDR1 and CDR2 are SGHKS and YYEKEE (reference sequence). Combining the CDR3 with reference TRBV5-5 and TRBJ1-5 gives the whole variable domain DAGVTQSPTHLIKTRGQQVTLRCSPISGHKSVSWYQQVLGQGPQFIFQYYEKEERGRGNFPDRFSARQFPNYSSELNVNALLLGDSALYLCASSLFREGNQPQHFGDGTRLSIL.

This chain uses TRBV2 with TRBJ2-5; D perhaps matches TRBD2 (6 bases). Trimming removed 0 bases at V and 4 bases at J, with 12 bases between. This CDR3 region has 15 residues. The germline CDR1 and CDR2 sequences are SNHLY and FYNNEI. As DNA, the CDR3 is TGTGCCAGCAGTGAAGCGAAGACTAGAGGAGAGACCCAGTACTTC. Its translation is CASSEAKTRGETQYF. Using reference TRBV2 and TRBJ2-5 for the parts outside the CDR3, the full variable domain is EPEVTQTPSHQVTQMGQEVILRCVPISNHLYFYWYRQILGQKVEFLVSFYNNEISEKSEIFDDQFSVERPDGSNFTLKIRSTKLEDSAMYFCASSEAKTRGETQYFGPGTRLLVL.

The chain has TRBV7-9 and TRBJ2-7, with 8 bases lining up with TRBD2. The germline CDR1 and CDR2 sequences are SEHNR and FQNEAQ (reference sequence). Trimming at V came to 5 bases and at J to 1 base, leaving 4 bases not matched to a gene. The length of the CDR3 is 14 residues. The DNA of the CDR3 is TGTGCCAGCAGCCCGGGGGGGGGATCCTACGAGCAGTACTTC. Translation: CASSPGGGSYEQYF.

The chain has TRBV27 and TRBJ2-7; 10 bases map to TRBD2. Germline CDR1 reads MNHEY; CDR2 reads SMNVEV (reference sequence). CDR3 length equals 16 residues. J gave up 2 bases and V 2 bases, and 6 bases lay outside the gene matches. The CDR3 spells CASSLLRLAGTYEQYF. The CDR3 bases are TGTGCCAGCAGTTTACTCCGACTAGCGGGTACCTACGAGCAGTACTTC.

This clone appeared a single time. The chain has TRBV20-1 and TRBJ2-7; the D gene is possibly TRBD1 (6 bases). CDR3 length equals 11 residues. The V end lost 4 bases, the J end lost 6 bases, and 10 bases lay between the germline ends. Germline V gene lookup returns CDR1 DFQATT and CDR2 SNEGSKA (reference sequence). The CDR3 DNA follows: TGCAGTGCTATTACAGGGACCGAGCAGTACTTC. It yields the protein CSAITGTEQYF.

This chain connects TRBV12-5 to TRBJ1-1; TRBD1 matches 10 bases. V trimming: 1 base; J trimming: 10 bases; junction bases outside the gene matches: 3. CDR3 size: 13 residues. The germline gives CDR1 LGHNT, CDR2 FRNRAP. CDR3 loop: CASGLGQGARAFF. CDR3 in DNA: TGTGCTAGTGGTTTGGGACAGGGGGCCCGAGCTTTCTTT. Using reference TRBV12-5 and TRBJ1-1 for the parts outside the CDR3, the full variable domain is DARVTQTPRHKVTEMGQEVTMRCQPILGHNTVFWYRQTMMQGLELLAYFRNRAPLDDSGMPKDRFSAEMPDATLATLKIQPSEPRDSAVYFCASGLGQGARAFFGQGTRLTVV.

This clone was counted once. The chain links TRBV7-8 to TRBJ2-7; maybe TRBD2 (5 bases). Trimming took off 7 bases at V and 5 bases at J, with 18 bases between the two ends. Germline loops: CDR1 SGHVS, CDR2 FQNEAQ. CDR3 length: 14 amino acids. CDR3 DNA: TGTGCCAGCATTCCTGAGAGGGCGCAGAACGAGCAGTACTTC. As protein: CASIPERAQNEQYF.

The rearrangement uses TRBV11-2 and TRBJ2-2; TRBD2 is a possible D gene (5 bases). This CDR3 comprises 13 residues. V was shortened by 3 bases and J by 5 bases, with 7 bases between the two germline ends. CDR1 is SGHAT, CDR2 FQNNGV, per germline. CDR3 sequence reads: CASSLSGTGELFF. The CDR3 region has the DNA TGTGCCAGCAGCTTGTCGGGAACCGGGGAGCTGTTTTTT.

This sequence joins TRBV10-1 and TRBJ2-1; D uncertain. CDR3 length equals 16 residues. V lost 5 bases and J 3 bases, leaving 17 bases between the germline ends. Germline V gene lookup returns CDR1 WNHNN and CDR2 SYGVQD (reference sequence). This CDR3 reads CASSPWARTNYNEQFF. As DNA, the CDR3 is TGCGCCAGCAGTCCTTGGGCCAGAACAAACTACAATGAGCAGTTCTTC.

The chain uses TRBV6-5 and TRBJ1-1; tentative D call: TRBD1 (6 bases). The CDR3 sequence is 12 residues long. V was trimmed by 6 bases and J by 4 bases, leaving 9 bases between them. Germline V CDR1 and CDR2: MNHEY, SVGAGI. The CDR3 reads CASRGGGTEAFF. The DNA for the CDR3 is TGTGCCAGCAGGGGAGGGGGCACTGAAGCTTTCTTT.